The 32 T cell receptor beta chains listed next were all sequenced from one sample in a study of T cells in Graves' hyperthyroidism and ophthalmopathy. RNA transcripts yielded amplified TCR beta CDR3 regions. The TCR CDR3 first-round RT-PCR relied on the HTBI primer set. TCRdb re-called the multiplex PCR reads through MiXCR, storing one row per CDR3 protein. This sample has about 420,000 distinct CDR3 sequences, with 15% to 19% found just once. The sample was blood. The receptor set was obtained from a woman aged 18-29 years with Graves' hyperthyroidism.

This clonotype appeared many times. The V call is TRBV3-1, the J call TRBJ1-3; the D is unclear. The CDR3 has 13 amino acids. Germline V gene sequence: CDR1 LGHDT, CDR2 YNNKEL (reference sequence). The V end lost 0 bases, the J end lost 4 bases, and 4 bases lay between the germline ends. The CDR3 nucleotides read TGTGCCAGCAGCCAAGATGCCGGAAACACCATATATTTT. Protein sequence: CASSQDAGNTIYF.

The chain is built from TRBV19 and TRBJ1-5; 9 bases map to TRBD1. Germline-derived CDR1 and CDR2 are LNHDA and SQIVND (reference sequence). The CDR3 extends over 18 amino acids. V dropped 0 bases and J dropped 6; count of bases not matched to a gene: 12. The CDR3 DNA sequence: TGTGCCAGTAGTATAGATCGAAGGTGGGGACAGGGCGGTCAGCCCCAGCATTTT. This translates into CASSIDRRWGQGGQPQHF.

In this sample, this clonotype turned up a few times. The chain joins TRBV19 to TRBJ2-2; TRBD1 aligns across 7 bases. The V and J ends lost 9 bases and 5 bases, in that order; junction bases with no gene match: 3. Germline lookup yields CDR1 LNHDA and CDR2 SQIVND (reference sequence). This CDR3 spans 12 amino acids. The DNA for the CDR3 is TGTGCCAGCAACAGGGGAACCGGGGAGCTGTTTTTT. Residues: CASNRGTGELFF.

CDR3 region: CASSNRKLGAMNTEAFF. The DNA of the CDR3 is TGTGCCAGTAGTAACCGTAAATTGGGTGCGATGAACACTGAAGCTTTCTTT. The gene calls are TRBV19 and TRBJ1-1, with D unresolved. This CDR3 region has 17 residues. Germline V gene lookup returns CDR1 LNHDA and CDR2 SQIVND (reference sequence). Trimming cost V 4 bases and J 0 bases, with 18 bases left between them.

This clonotype was observed at least ten times. This chain joins TRBV18 and TRBJ2-3, with D possibly being TRBD2 (6 bases). CDR1 KGHSH and CDR2 LQKENI come from the germline V gene. Trimming shortened V by 2 bases and J by 5 bases, and 14 bases separated the two germline ends. This CDR3 spans 15 amino acids. The CDR3 bases are TGTGCCAGCTCACCAGAGGGGACTGGTAGAGATACGCAGTATTTT. It encodes CASSPEGTGRDTQYF.

This clonotype has more than one count but fewer than ten. The V call is TRBV4-2, the J call TRBJ1-2; D is uncertain. The CDR3 extends over 16 amino acids. The germline V and J ends were trimmed by 0 bases and 2 bases, with 13 bases remaining between them. CDR1 LGHNA and CDR2 YNFKEQ come from the germline V gene. The CDR3 region is CASSQEHPLANYGYTF. The CDR3 DNA sequence: TGTGCCAGCAGCCAAGAGCACCCCCTTGCCAACTATGGCTACACCTTC.

This clonotype was seen at least ten times. V usage is TRBV7-8 and J usage is TRBJ2-7, with 7 nucleotides matching TRBD1. Germline CDR1 reads SGHVS; CDR2 reads FQNEAQ. V gave up 11 bases and J gave up 5 bases; unmatched junction bases: 12. The CDR3 is made up of 13 amino acids. As DNA, the CDR3 is TGTGCCGGGGCCCACAGGGGATCCCACGAGCAGTACTTC. This translates into CAGAHRGSHEQYF.

The genes are TRBV5-4 and TRBJ2-1, with unresolved D. Germline CDR1 and CDR2: SGHNT and YYREEE (reference sequence). Trimming removed 1 base at V and 10 bases at J, with 12 bases between. The CDR3 is 13 residues long. The CDR3 reads CASSLSALGEQFF. The CDR3 nucleotides read TGTGCCAGCAGCTTGAGCGCTCTGGGGGAGCAGTTCTTC.

In regard to this clonotype: A much larger clonotype is one base distant, so this may be a read error. No conserved phenylalanine or tryptophan is present at the end of the CDR3, so a read error is the likely explanation. The chain employs TRBV20-1 and TRBJ2-7, with D maybe TRBD1 (6 bases). This CDR3 is 14 amino acids long. The ends were cut back, 7 bases at V and 2 bases at J, with 18 bases in the middle. Looked up from germline, CDR1 is DFQATT and CDR2 is SNEGSKA (reference sequence). The CDR3, as DNA: TGCAGTGGAAGGCAAGGGGGATCTGCCTACGAGCAGTACCTC. Translating gives CSGRQGGSAYEQYL.

This clonotype has at least ten counts. The chain uses TRBV14 and TRBJ2-7, with TRBD1 matching 7 bases. V was pared by 1 base and J by 6 bases, with 9 bases of the junction left unmatched. Germline CDR1 and CDR2: SGHDN and FVKESK. The CDR3 extends over 15 amino acids. In DNA form, the CDR3 reads TGTGCCAGCAGCCAAGCTTCTGCCTACAGGGGCGAGCAGTACTTC. Translation: CASSQASAYRGEQYF.

This clonotype was counted many times. The V gene is TRBV7-8, the J gene TRBJ1-2, with D maybe TRBD1 (5 bases). Between the trimmed V and J ends, which lost 0 bases and 8 bases, there was a span of 10 bases. Looked up from germline, CDR1 is SGHVS and CDR2 is FQNEAQ. The CDR3 loop spans 13 amino acids. CDR3 sequence (DNA): TGTGCCAGCAGCTTAGCGCAAGACAGAGGCTACACCTTC. This sequence encodes CASSLAQDRGYTF.

The sample holds many counts of this clonotype. The chain is built from TRBV20-1 and TRBJ2-5, with 9 bases lining up with TRBD1. Germline V gene sequence: CDR1 DFQATT, CDR2 SNEGSKA (reference sequence). This CDR3 spans 14 amino acids. V lost 0 bases, J lost 6 bases, and 5 bases stayed unmatched. CDR3 loop: CSAREPGQGKTQYF. CDR3 DNA sequence: TGCAGTGCTAGAGAGCCGGGACAGGGAAAGACCCAGTACTTC.

This clonotype was counted between two and nine times. This rearrangement joins TRBV12-3 or TRBV12-4 to TRBJ2-1; weak D call: TRBD2 (5 bases). The CDR3 is made up of 15 amino acids. Trimming took 3 bases from V and 0 from J, leaving 9 bases between them. The DNA of the CDR3 is TGTGCCAGCAGTTTTGGGAGAAGCTCCTACAATGAGCAGTTCTTC. Its translation: CASSFGRSSYNEQFF.

This clonotype was seen repeatedly, ten times or more. The chain is built from TRBV10-1 and TRBJ1-1, with TRBD1 identical over 10 bases. CDR3 length: 16 amino acids. With V trimmed by 3 bases and J by 1 base, 5 bases remained unmatched. The germline V gene encodes CDR1 WNHNN and CDR2 SYGVQD (reference sequence). The CDR3 spells CASSERGTGENTEAFF. The CDR3 nucleotides read TGCGCCAGCAGTGAACGCGGGACAGGGGAGAACACTGAAGCTTTCTTT.

This clonotype has a count of ten or more. The gene calls are TRBV7-9 and TRBJ2-7; perhaps TRBD1 as D (6 bases). The CDR3 extends over 15 amino acids. Germline V gene data show CDR1 as SEHNR and CDR2 as FQNEAQ (reference sequence). V shed 5 bases and J shed 2 bases, with 16 bases lying between them. The CDR3 spells CASSPRNRETYEQYF. CDR3 nucleotides: TGTGCCAGCAGCCCACGGAACAGGGAGACCTACGAGCAGTACTTC.

This clonotype was counted at least ten times. The chain recombines TRBV28 with TRBJ2-7, with D uncertain. The germline V gene has CDR1 MDHEN and CDR2 SYDVKM. The length of the CDR3 is 14 residues. V was clipped by 6 bases and J by 0 bases, with 12 bases between them. CDR3 coding DNA: TGTGCCAGCAGGCGTCCATCCGGCTCCTACGAGCAGTACTTC. Its translation: CASRRPSGSYEQYF. Together with reference TRBV28 and TRBJ2-7, the CDR3 gives the full variable domain: DVKVTQSSRYLVKRTGEKVFLECVQDMDHENMFWYRQDPGLGLRLIYFSYDVKMKEKGDIPEGYSVSREKKERFSLILESASTNQTSMYLCASRRPSGSYEQYFGPGTRLTVT.

This clonotype has more than one count but fewer than ten. The rearrangement links TRBV6-1 to TRBJ1-6, with a possible D match to TRBD1 (6 bases). V gave up 5 bases and J gave up 0 bases, with 11 bases separating them. The germline V gene has CDR1 MNHNS and CDR2 SASEGT. This CDR3 is built from 16 residues. The chain's CDR3 is CASSYGQSSYNSPLHF. The CDR3 region has the DNA TGTGCCAGCAGTTATGGACAGAGCTCCTATAATTCACCCCTCCACTTT.

This clonotype has at least ten counts. The V and J genes are TRBV6-5 and TRBJ2-7; unclear D gene. CDR1 and CDR2 (germline): MNHEY, SVGAGI. The CDR3 totals 13 residues. V gave up 4 bases and J gave up 3 bases, with 10 bases separating them. CDR3: CASSSLSHYEQYF. CDR3 DNA: TGTGCCAGCAGTTCCTTGAGTCACTACGAGCAGTACTTC.

This clonotype showed up just a few times. This chain joins TRBV15 and TRBJ2-1; D tentatively fits TRBD1 or TRBD2 (5 bases each). Trimming left V 0 bases short and J 4 bases short, with 10 bases between. Germline loops: CDR1 LNHNV, CDR2 YYDKDF (reference sequence). The CDR3 has 15 residues. This chain's CDR3 is CATSREGTGYNEQFF. The CDR3, as DNA: TGTGCCACCAGCAGAGAGGGGACGGGTTACAATGAGCAGTTCTTC.

In this sample, this clonotype turned up a few times. The J gene is TRBJ2-7, the V gene TRBV20-1; 9 bases match TRBD2. Germline CDR1 DFQATT, CDR2 SNEGSKA (reference sequence). V lost 2 bases to trimming and J lost 2 bases; unmatched junction nucleotides: 1. This CDR3 comprises 13 residues. In DNA, the CDR3 is TGCAGTGCTAGACTAGCGGGAACCTACGAGCAGTACTTC. The encoded protein is CSARLAGTYEQYF.

This clonotype was seen repeatedly, ten times or more. Written as DNA, the CDR3 is TGTGCCACCAGCAGAGAGGGACAGGGGAAAACCGAGCAGTACTTC. It is translated as CATSREGQGKTEQYF. This sequence joins TRBV15 and TRBJ2-7; TRBD1 matches 10 bases. The CDR3 sequence is 15 residues long. V shed 0 bases and J 6 bases; nucleotides not matched to a gene: 5. CDR1 LNHNV and CDR2 YYDKDF come from the germline V gene (reference sequence).

This clonotype was observed many times. The chain combines TRBV6-1 with TRBJ2-5; D possibly uses TRBD1 or TRBD2 (5 bases each). This CDR3 contains 12 residues. V lost 8 bases to trimming and J lost 5 bases, with 12 bases between them. CDR1 MNHNS and CDR2 SASEGT come from the germline V gene. The CDR3 reads CASGTALETQYF. The CDR3 DNA sequence: TGTGCCAGCGGGACGGCGCTTGAGACCCAGTACTTC.

This clonotype was seen only a few times. V is TRBV19 and J is TRBJ2-7, with 13 nucleotides matching TRBD2. Trimming at V came to 5 bases and at J to 3 bases, leaving 13 bases not matched to a gene. Germline V CDR1 and CDR2: LNHDA, SQIVND (reference sequence). The CDR3 has 18 amino acids. The CDR3 DNA reads TGTGCCAGTAGTCGCGACAGGGGACTAGCGGGAATAAACTACGAGCAGTACTTC. Translation: CASSRDRGLAGINYEQYF. Together with reference TRBV19 and TRBJ2-7, the CDR3 gives the full variable domain: DGGITQSPKYLFRKEGQNVTLSCEQNLNHDAMYWYRQDPGQGLRLIYYSQIVNDFQKGDIAEGYSVSREKKESFPLTVTSAQKNPTAFYLCASSRDRGLAGINYEQYFGPGTRLTVT.

This clonotype was seen many times. The genes are TRBV20-1 and TRBJ2-1; D ambiguous. The germline CDR1 and CDR2 sequences are DFQATT and SNEGSKA (reference sequence). V was trimmed by 0 bases and J by 3 bases, leaving 24 bases between them. This CDR3 comprises 19 residues. The CDR3 protein is CSARDSFLTLPKDYNEQFF. CDR3 nucleotides: TGCAGTGCTAGAGATTCGTTCCTTACACTCCCGAAAGACTACAATGAGCAGTTCTTC.

This clonotype was observed many times. The chain couples TRBV12-3 or TRBV12-4 to TRBJ2-1; TRBD2 is a possible D gene (6 bases). The CDR3 runs to 11 residues. Between the trimmed V and J ends, which lost 6 bases and 10 bases, there was a span of 10 bases. CDR3 amino acids: CASRGLWEQFF. The CDR3 DNA sequence: TGTGCCAGCAGGGGACTGTGGGAGCAGTTCTTC.

This clonotype occurred a few times. The chain couples TRBV20-1 to TRBJ2-5; 10 bases align to TRBD2. This CDR3 contains 14 residues. Germline-derived CDR1 and CDR2 are DFQATT and SNEGSKA (reference sequence). J lost 9 bases, V lost 5 bases, and 12 bases had no gene match. This CDR3 is CSAYLAGVGEAQYF. The CDR3 DNA reads TGCAGTGCTTACCTAGCGGGAGTAGGTGAGGCCCAGTACTTC.

In this sample, this clonotype turned up many times. The chain's CDR3 is CAISAGEQPQHF. CDR3 DNA: TGTGCCATCAGTGCCGGGGAACAGCCCCAGCATTTT. The chain uses TRBV10-3 and TRBJ1-5; D is unresolved. Trimming left V 4 bases short and J 7 bases short, with 8 bases between. Germline V CDR1 and CDR2: ENHRY, SYGVKD. This CDR3 contains 12 residues.

This clonotype was observed a handful of times. The V call is TRBV19, the J call TRBJ2-1; 7 bases map to TRBD2. Germline V gives CDR1 LNHDA, CDR2 SQIVND (reference sequence). J lost 6 bases, V lost 3 bases, and 5 bases had no gene match. This CDR3 spans 14 amino acids. CDR3 residues: CASSMGQRGNEQFF. In nucleotides, the CDR3 is TGTGCCAGTAGTATGGGGCAGCGGGGCAATGAGCAGTTCTTC.

This clonotype occurred a few times. The CDR3 nucleotides are TGCGCCAGCAGCTTCGGGCGGGGGGTGGTTAATGAGCAGTTCTTC. It codes for CASSFGRGVVNEQFF. The V and J genes are TRBV5-1 and TRBJ2-1; 8 bases align to TRBD2. This CDR3 has 15 residues. V lost 2 bases, J lost 7 bases, and 8 bases stayed unmatched. Germline values: CDR1 SGHRS, CDR2 YFSETQ.

The chain uses TRBV4-3 and TRBJ2-5; D is possibly TRBD1 (5 bases). The CDR3 consists of 13 residues. CDR1 LGHNA and CDR2 YSLEER come from the germline V gene. Trimming left V 1 base short and J 5 bases short, with 8 bases between. The CDR3 is CASSQARVETQYF. As DNA, the CDR3 is TGCGCCAGCAGCCAAGCCAGGGTTGAGACCCAGTACTTC.

This clonotype showed up many times. The CDR3 bases are TGTGCCAGCAGTTTCGGACGGCAAAGCTCTGGAAACACCATATATTTT. Its translation: CASSFGRQSSGNTIYF. V usage is TRBV12-3 or TRBV12-4 and J usage is TRBJ1-3; D is unclear. The V and J ends lost 3 bases and 0 bases respectively, with 12 bases between them. CDR3 length: 16 amino acids.

There are a few counts of this clonotype. J is TRBJ1-1 and V is TRBV15; D not resolved. Trimming stripped 3 bases from V and 3 bases from J, with 5 bases between. The CDR3 has 12 residues. Germline V lookup: CDR1 LNHNV, CDR2 YYDKDF (reference sequence). CDR3 protein: CATSREDTEAFF. For the CDR3, the DNA is TGTGCCACCAGCAGGGAGGACACTGAAGCTTTCTTT.